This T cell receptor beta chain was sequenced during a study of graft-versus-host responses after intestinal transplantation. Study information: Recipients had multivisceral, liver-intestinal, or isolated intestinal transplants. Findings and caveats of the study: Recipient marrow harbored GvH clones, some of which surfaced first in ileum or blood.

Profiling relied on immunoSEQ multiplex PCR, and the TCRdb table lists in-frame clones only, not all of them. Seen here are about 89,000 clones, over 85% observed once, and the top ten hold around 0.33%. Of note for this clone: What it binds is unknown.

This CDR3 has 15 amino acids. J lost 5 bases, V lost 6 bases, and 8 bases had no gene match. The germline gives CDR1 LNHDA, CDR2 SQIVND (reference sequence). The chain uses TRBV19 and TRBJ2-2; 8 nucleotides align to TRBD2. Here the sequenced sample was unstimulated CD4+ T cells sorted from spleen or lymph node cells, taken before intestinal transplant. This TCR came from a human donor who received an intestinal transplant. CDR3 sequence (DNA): TGTGCCAGTAGCAGCCGGACTAGCCCTACCGGGGAGCTGTTTTTT. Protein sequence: CASSSRTSPTGELFF.